This T cell receptor beta chain derives from a study of blood T cell repertoires in COVID-19. Study as a whole: Sites across the United States, Italy and Spain contributed samples from acute and convalescent COVID-19. Sources were T cells, B-cell-depleted T cells, or PBMCs; the material itself was cDNA or gDNA.

Trimming stripped 5 bases from V and 0 bases from J, with 14 bases between. CDR3 length: 16 residues. CDR1 is SGHAT and CDR2 is FQNNGV in the germline V gene. In the authors' methods: Scientists estimated how many nucleated cells there were by amplifying reference gene primers. The method was immunoSEQ multiplex PCR; TCRdb's version includes in-frame clones alone and lacks a portion of them. V, J and clone size derive from that table, while D and trimming were established from the DNA sequence. The data hold around 150,000 clones, with 90% to 95% observed a single time. The origin of this receptor is a woman aged 50 to 65 with acute or convalescent COVID-19. The V call is TRBV11-2, the J call TRBJ1-3; D might be TRBD1 (6 bases). The sequenced sample consisted of peripheral blood. CDR3 sequence: CASSLWTANSGNTIYF. As DNA, the CDR3 is TGTGCCAGCAGCCTGTGGACAGCGAACTCTGGAAACACCATATATTTT.